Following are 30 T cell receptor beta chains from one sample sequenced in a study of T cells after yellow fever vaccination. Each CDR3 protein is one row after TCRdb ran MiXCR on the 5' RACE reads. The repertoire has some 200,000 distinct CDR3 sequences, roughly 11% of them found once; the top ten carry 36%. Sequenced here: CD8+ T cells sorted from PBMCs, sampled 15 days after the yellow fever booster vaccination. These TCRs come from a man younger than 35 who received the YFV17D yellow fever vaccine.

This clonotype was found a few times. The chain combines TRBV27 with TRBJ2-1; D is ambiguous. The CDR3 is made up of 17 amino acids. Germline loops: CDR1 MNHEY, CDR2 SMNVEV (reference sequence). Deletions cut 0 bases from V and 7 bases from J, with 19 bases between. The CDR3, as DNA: TGTGCCAGCAGTTTATCCACAGTGGAGCTGTATAGGAATGAGCAGTTCTTC. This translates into CASSLSTVELYRNEQFF.

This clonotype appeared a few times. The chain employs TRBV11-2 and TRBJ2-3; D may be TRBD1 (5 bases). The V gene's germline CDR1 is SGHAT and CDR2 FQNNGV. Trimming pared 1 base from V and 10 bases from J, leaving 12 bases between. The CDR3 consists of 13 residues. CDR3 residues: CASSLVTPQAQYF. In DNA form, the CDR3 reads TGTGCCAGCAGCTTAGTGACCCCACAGGCGCAGTATTTT.

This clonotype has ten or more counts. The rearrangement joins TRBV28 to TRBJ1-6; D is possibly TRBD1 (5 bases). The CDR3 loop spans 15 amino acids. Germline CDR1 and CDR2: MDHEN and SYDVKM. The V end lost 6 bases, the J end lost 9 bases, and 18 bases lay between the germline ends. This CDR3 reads CASSPEPGGASPLHF. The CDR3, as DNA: TGTGCCAGCAGCCCAGAGCCCGGGGGAGCTTCACCCCTCCACTTT.

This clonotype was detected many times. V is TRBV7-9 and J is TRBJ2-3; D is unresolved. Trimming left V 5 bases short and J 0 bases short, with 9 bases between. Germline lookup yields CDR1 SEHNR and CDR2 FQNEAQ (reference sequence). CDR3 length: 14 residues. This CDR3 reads CASSPPTSTDTQYF. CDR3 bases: TGTGCCAGCAGCCCTCCGACGAGCACAGATACGCAGTATTTT.

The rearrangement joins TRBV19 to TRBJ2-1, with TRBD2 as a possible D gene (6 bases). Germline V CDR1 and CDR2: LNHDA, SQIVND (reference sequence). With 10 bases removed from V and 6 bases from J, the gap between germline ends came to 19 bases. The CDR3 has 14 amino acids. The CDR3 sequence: CATCGAWPSNEQFF. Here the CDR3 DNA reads TGTGCCACCTGCGGGGCCTGGCCCTCCAATGAGCAGTTCTTC.

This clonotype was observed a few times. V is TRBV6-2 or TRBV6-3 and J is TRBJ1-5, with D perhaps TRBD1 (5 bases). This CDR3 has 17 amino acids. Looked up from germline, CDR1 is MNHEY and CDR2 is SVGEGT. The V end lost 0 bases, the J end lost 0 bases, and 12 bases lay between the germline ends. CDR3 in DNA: TGTGCCAGCAGTTACTCGGGGCCCCCGTATAGCAATCAGCCCCAGCATTTT. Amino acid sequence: CASSYSGPPYSNQPQHF.

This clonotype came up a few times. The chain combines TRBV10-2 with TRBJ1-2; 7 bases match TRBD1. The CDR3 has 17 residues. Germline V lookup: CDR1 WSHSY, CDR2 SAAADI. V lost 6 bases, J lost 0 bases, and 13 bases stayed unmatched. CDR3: CASSPKGQALANYGYTF. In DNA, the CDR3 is TGCGCCAGCAGCCCTAAAGGACAGGCCCTAGCTAACTATGGCTACACCTTC.

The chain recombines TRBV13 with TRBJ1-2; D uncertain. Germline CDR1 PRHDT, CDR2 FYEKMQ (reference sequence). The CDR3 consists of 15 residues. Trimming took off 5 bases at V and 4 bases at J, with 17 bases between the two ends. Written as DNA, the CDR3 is TGTGCCAGCAGCCTCGGGATCCCCCTTTCCTATGGCTACACCTTC. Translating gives CASSLGIPLSYGYTF. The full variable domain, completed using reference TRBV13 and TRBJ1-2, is AAGVIQSPRHLIKEKRETATLKCYPIPRHDTVYWYQQGPGQDPQFLISFYEKMQSDKGSIPDRFSAQQFSDYHSELNMSSLELGDSALYFCASSLGIPLSYGYTFGSGTRLTVV.

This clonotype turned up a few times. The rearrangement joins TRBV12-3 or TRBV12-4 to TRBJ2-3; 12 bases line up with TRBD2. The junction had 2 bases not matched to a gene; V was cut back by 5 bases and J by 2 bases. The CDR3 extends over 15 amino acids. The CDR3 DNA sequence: TGTGCCAGCAGTACTAGCGGGGGGTACACAGATACGCAGTATTTT. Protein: CASSTSGGYTDTQYF.

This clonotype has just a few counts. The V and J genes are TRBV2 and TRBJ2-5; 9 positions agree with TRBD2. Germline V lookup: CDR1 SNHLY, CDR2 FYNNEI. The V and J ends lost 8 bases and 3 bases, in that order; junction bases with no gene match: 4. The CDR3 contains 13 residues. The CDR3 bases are TGTGCCAGCCTAGCGGGGTATGAAGAGACCCAGTACTTC. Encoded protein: CASLAGYEETQYF.

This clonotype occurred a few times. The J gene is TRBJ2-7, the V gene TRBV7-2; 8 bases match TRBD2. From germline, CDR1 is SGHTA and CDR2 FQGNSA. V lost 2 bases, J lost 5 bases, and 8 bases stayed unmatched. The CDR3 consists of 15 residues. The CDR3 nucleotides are TGTGCCAGCAGCTTATCTAGCGGGCCCCCACACGAGCAGTACTTC. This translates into CASSLSSGPPHEQYF.

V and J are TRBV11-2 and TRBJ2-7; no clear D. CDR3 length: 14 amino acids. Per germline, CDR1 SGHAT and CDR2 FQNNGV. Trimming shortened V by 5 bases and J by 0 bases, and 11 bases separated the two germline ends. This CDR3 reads CASSTEDGSYEQYF. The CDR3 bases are TGTGCCAGCAGCACTGAAGACGGCTCCTACGAGCAGTACTTC.

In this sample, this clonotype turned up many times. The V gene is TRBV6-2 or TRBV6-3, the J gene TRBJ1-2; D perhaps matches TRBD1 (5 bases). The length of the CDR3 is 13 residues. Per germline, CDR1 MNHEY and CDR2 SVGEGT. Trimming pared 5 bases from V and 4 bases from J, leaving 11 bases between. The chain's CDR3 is CASSTGTTYGYTF. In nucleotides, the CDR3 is TGTGCCAGCAGTACGGGGACTACCTATGGCTACACCTTC.

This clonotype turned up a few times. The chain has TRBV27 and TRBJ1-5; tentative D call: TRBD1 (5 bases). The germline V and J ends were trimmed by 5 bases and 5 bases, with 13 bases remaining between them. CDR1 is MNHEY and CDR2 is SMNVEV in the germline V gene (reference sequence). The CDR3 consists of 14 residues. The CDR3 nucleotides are TGTGCCAGCAGTCCTGGGCAGGGCCATCAGCCCCAGCATTTT. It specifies CASSPGQGHQPQHF.

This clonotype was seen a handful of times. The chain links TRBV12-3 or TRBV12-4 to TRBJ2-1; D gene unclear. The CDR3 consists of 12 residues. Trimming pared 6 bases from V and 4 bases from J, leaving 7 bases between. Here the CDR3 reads CASRVGYNEQFF. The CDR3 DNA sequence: TGTGCCAGCAGGGTGGGATACAATGAGCAGTTCTTC.

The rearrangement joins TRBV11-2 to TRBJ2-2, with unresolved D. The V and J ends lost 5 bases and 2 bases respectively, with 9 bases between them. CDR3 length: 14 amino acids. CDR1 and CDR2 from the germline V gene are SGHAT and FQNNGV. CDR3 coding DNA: TGTGCCAGCAGCCAGACAACAAACACCGGGGAGCTGTTTTTT. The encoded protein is CASSQTTNTGELFF.

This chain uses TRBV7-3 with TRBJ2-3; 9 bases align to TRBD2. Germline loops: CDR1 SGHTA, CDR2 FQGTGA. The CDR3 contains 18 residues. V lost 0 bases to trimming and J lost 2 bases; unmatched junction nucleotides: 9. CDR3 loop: CASSLTFLAGHITDTQYF. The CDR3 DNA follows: TGTGCCAGCAGCTTAACGTTTCTAGCGGGGCATATCACAGATACGCAGTATTTT.

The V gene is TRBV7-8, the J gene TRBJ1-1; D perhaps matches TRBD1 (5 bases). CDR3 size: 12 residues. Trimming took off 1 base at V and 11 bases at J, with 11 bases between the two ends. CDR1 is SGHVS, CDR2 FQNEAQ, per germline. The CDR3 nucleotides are TGTGCCAGCAGCTTAGTTGGGACGCGTGCTTTCTTT. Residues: CASSLVGTRAFF.

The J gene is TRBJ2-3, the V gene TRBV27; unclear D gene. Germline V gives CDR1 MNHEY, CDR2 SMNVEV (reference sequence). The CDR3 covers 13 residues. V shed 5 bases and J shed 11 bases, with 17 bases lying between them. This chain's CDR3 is CASSLQTYSEQYF. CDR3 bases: TGTGCCAGCAGTCTCCAGACCTACTCGGAGCAGTATTTT.

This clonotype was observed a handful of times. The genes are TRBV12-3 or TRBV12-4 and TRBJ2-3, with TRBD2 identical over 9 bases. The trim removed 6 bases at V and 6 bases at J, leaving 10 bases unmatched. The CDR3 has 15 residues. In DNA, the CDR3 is TGTGCCAGCAGAAGGCGGGGGGGCATCGCCGATACGCAGTATTTT. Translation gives CASRRRGGIADTQYF.

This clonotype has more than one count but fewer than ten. The CDR3 sequence: CASSEDRGLLETQYF. CDR3 bases: TGTGCCAGCAGTGAAGACAGGGGGCTATTGGAGACCCAGTACTTC. The V gene is TRBV25-1, the J gene TRBJ2-5; TRBD1 aligns across 10 bases. J gave up 5 bases and V 2 bases, and 5 bases lay outside the gene matches. The CDR3 is made up of 15 amino acids. Germline V lookup: CDR1 MGHDK, CDR2 SYGVNS. Supplemented by reference TRBV25-1 and TRBJ2-5, the full variable domain reads EADIYQTPRYLVIGTGKKITLECSQTMGHDKMYWYQQDPGMELHLIHYSYGVNSTEKGDLSSESTVSRIRTEHFPLTLESARPSHTSQYLCASSEDRGLLETQYFGPGTRLLVL.

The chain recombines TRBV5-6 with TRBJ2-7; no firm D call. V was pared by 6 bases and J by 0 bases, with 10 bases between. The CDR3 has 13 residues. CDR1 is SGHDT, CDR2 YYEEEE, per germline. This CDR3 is CASTLYNSYEQYF. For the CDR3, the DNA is TGTGCCAGCACCCTGTATAACTCCTACGAGCAGTACTTC.

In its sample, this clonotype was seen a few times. The CDR3: CASIGGHSGNTIYF. CDR3 in DNA: TGTGCCAGCATTGGGGGCCACTCTGGAAACACCATATATTTT. J is TRBJ1-3 and V is TRBV2; D may be TRBD1 (6 bases). V dropped 7 bases and J dropped 0 bases, with 10 bases sitting between them. This CDR3 has 14 residues. The V gene's germline CDR1 is SNHLY and CDR2 FYNNEI.

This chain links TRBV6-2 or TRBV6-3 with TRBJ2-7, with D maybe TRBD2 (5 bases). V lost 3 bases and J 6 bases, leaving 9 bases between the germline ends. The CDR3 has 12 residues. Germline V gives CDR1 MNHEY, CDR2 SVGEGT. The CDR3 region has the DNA TGTGCCAGCAGTTATGGACTCGTCGAGCAGTACTTC. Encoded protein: CASSYGLVEQYF.

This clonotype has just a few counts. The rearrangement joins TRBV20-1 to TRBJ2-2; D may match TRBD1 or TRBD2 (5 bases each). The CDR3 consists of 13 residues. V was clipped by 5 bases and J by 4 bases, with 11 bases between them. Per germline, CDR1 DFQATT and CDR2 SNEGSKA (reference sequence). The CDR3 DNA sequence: TGCAGTGCTCACGGGGCTGGCACCGGGGAGCTGTTTTTT. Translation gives CSAHGAGTGELFF.

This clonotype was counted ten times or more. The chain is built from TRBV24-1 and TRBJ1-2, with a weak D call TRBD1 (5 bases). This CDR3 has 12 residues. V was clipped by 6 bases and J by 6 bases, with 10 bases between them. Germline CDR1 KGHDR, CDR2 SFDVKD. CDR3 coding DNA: TGTGCCACCAGTTCGGGGGGTGATGGCTACACCTTC. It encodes CATSSGGDGYTF.

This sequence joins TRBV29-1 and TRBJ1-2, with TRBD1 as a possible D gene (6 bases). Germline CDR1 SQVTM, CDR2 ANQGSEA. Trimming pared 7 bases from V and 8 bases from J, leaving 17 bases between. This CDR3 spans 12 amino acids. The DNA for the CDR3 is TGCAGCGCCGTAAAGGGGGAGGTCGGCTACACCTTC. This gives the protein CSAVKGEVGYTF. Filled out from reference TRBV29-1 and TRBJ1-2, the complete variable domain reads SAVISQKPSRDICQRGTSLTIQCQVDSQVTMMFWYRQQPGQSLTLIATANQGSEATYESGFVIDKFPISRPNLTFSTLTVSNMSPEDSSIYLCSAVKGEVGYTFGSGTRLTVV.

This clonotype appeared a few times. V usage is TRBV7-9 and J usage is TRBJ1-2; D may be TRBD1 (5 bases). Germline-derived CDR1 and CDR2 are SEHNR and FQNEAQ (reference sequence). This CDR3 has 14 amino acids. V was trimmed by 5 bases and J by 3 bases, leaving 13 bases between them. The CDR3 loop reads CASSPRDRYYGYTF. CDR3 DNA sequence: TGTGCCAGCAGCCCGAGGGACCGATACTATGGCTACACCTTC.

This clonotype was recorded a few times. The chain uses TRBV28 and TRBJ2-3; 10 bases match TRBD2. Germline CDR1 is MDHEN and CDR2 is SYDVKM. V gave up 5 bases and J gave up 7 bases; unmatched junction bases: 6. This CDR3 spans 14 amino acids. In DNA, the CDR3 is TGTGCCAGCAGTCCCAGCGGGGGGGCTAATACGCAGTATTTT. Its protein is CASSPSGGANTQYF.

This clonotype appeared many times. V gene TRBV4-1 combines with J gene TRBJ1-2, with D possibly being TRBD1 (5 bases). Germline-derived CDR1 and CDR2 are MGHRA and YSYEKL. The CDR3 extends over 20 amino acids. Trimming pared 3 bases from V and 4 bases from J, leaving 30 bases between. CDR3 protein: CASSQTTGILTVLEGYGYTF. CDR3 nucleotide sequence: TGCGCCAGCAGCCAGACGACCGGAATCTTGACAGTCCTGGAGGGCTATGGCTACACCTTC.